The clone carrying this TCR beta chain appeared a single time. The CDR3 length is 13 residues. The V gene's germline CDR1 is SGHRS and CDR2 YFSETQ. V dropped 2 bases and J dropped 7; count of bases not matched to a gene: 5. Profiled with immunoSEQ multiplex PCR; TCRdb holds only in-frame clones, not every one. This sample has 90,000 to 120,000 clones; about four fifths occur once, and the top ten carry more than 4%. This entry comes from a study of blood T cell repertoires in COVID-19. The TCR sequence derives from a man in his 70s with acute or convalescent COVID-19. Sequenced input: peripheral blood. The rearrangement links TRBV5-1 to TRBJ2-7, with 8 bases that match TRBD1. CDR3 in amino acids: CASSLGQGGEQYF. DNA of the CDR3: TGCGCCAGCAGCTTAGGACAGGGTGGTGAGCAGTACTTC.